A selection of T cell receptor beta chains follows, all from one sample in a study of blood T cell repertoires in COVID-19. Sequenced by immunoSEQ multiplex PCR; TCRdb stores in-frame clones only, minus some. Among 290,000 or so clones listed, 75% to 90% were seen once. Source material: peripheral blood. The receptors shown here come from a man younger than 35 with active or convalescent COVID-19. Each CDR3 is given with its conserved first and last residue. Each record gives: D gene, clone size, V gene, J gene, CDR3 DNA, CDR3 protein. A D gene is named only where the DNA matches it firmly. Size is omitted from some rows. Given values are once, few, many or a class for expanded clones.

d_gene: TRBD2; abundance: .; v_gene: TRBV27; j_gene: TRBJ2-1; CDR3nt: TGTGCCAGCAGCTTCGGGAGGAATGAGCAGTTCTTC; CDR3aa: CASSFGRNEQFF
d_gene: TRBD1; abundance: .; v_gene: TRBV29-1; j_gene: TRBJ1-1; CDR3nt: TGCAGCGTGGGACAGGGGGCAGGAACTGAAGCTTTCTTT; CDR3aa: CSVGQGAGTEAFF
d_gene: TRBD2; abundance: .; v_gene: TRBV18; j_gene: TRBJ2-1; CDR3nt: TGTGCCGCAGGACTAGCGGGAGAACAATACAATGAGCAGTTCTTC; CDR3aa: CAAGLAGEQYNEQFF
d_gene: .; abundance: .; v_gene: TRBV14; j_gene: TRBJ2-3; CDR3nt: TGTGCCAGCAGCCAAGTCGGCGCGCGGGTCTCCACAGATACGCAGTATTTT; CDR3aa: CASSQVGARVSTDTQYF
d_gene: .; abundance: .; v_gene: TRBV5-1; j_gene: TRBJ2-7; CDR3nt: TGCGCCAGCAGCTTGGATCGGGGGTCCTACGAGCAGTACTTC; CDR3aa: CASSLDRGSYEQYF
d_gene: .; abundance: .; v_gene: TRBV7-9; j_gene: TRBJ1-6; CDR3nt: TGTGCCAGCAGCCCGGTGGTTTCAAATTCACCCCTCCACTTT; CDR3aa: CASSPVVSNSPLHF
d_gene: TRBD2; abundance: .; v_gene: TRBV11-2; j_gene: TRBJ2-4; CDR3nt: TGTGCCAGCAGTCATACTAGCGGGAGAGGCTTATGGGCCAAAAACATTCAGTACTTC; CDR3aa: CASSHTSGRGLWAKNIQYF
d_gene: .; abundance: .; v_gene: TRBV27; j_gene: TRBJ2-5; CDR3nt: TGTGCCAGCAGTTCATTGACGAGGACACCGGCCGCGACCCAGTACTTC; CDR3aa: CASSSLTRTPAATQYF
d_gene: .; abundance: few; v_gene: TRBV6-2/TRBV6-3; j_gene: TRBJ2-7; CDR3nt: TGTGCCAGCAGTTACCTCGCTACTTCCTACGAGCAGTACTTC; CDR3aa: CASSYLATSYEQYF
d_gene: .; abundance: .; v_gene: TRBV4-3; j_gene: TRBJ1-6; CDR3nt: TGCGCCAGCAGCCCAGGGGTTGGCCAGGAGTATAATTCACCCCTCCACTTT; CDR3aa: CASSPGVGQEYNSPLHF
d_gene: TRBD1; abundance: once; v_gene: TRBV5-6; j_gene: TRBJ1-6; CDR3nt: TGTGCCAGCAACTATCGGACAGGGTTGATGAAAAATTCACCCCTCCACTTT; CDR3aa: CASNYRTGLMKNSPLHF
d_gene: TRBD1; abundance: .; v_gene: TRBV28; j_gene: TRBJ1-1; CDR3nt: TGTGCCAGCAGTATCCGACAGGGGGTTAGGAACACTGAAGCTTTCTTT; CDR3aa: CASSIRQGVRNTEAFF
d_gene: .; abundance: few; v_gene: TRBV4-1; j_gene: TRBJ1-2; CDR3nt: TGCGCCAGCAGCCTCGTAGGCGGCCGAACGAACTATGGCTACACCTTC; CDR3aa: CASSLVGGRTNYGYTF
d_gene: TRBD1; abundance: .; v_gene: TRBV5-1; j_gene: TRBJ2-5; CDR3nt: TGCGCCAGCAGCTTTAATCGACAGGGGTACCAAGAGACCCAGTACTTC; CDR3aa: CASSFNRQGYQETQYF
d_gene: .; abundance: .; v_gene: TRBV21-1; j_gene: TRBJ2-3; CDR3nt: TGTGCCAGCACACGCGACAGGCCGAATCGGACAGATACGCAGTATTTT; CDR3aa: CASTRDRPNRTDTQYF
d_gene: .; abundance: .; v_gene: TRBV29-1; j_gene: TRBJ1-1; CDR3nt: TGCAGCGTGGAGGGGGGGTCGGCTGAAGCTTTCTTT; CDR3aa: CSVEGGSAEAFF
d_gene: TRBD1; abundance: .; v_gene: TRBV5-5; j_gene: TRBJ2-5; CDR3nt: TGTGCCAGCAGCTCCCCCCCGGGACAGCAAGAGACCCAGTACTTC; CDR3aa: CASSSPPGQQETQYF
d_gene: .; abundance: .; v_gene: TRBV19; j_gene: TRBJ1-1; CDR3nt: TGTGCCAGTCAGACTATGGGTTACACTGAAGCTTTCTTT; CDR3aa: CASQTMGYTEAFF
d_gene: .; abundance: once; v_gene: TRBV5-5; j_gene: TRBJ2-7; CDR3nt: TGTGCCAGCAGCTCAACAGCTCTCAGCTCCTACGAGCAGTACTTC; CDR3aa: CASSSTALSSYEQYF
d_gene: TRBD1; abundance: .; v_gene: TRBV5-1; j_gene: TRBJ2-2; CDR3nt: TGCGCCAGCAGCCAAACGACAGGGCACCCCGGGGAGCTGTTTTTT; CDR3aa: CASSQTTGHPGELFF
d_gene: .; abundance: .; v_gene: TRBV2; j_gene: TRBJ2-5; CDR3nt: TGTGCCAGCAGCGTTGGGGCTTCAGAGACCCAGTACTTC; CDR3aa: CASSVGASETQYF
d_gene: TRBD1; abundance: .; v_gene: TRBV9; j_gene: TRBJ2-5; CDR3nt: TGTGCCAGCAGCTCGATGGACAGGCACCAAGAGACCCAGTACTTC; CDR3aa: CASSSMDRHQETQYF
d_gene: TRBD1; abundance: .; v_gene: TRBV4-3; j_gene: TRBJ1-1; CDR3nt: TGCGCCAGCAGCCCGGACAGGGGCAGTTTGAACACTGAAGCTTTCTTT; CDR3aa: CASSPDRGSLNTEAFF
d_gene: TRBD1; abundance: .; v_gene: TRBV19; j_gene: TRBJ1-3; CDR3nt: TGTGCCAGTAGCGGGACAGGGGCCGGAAACACCATATATTTT; CDR3aa: CASSGTGAGNTIYF
d_gene: TRBD1; abundance: few; v_gene: TRBV24-1; j_gene: TRBJ1-6; CDR3nt: TGTGCCACCAGTGATTTGTATACAGGGGAAAGCTCCTATAATTCACCCCTCCACTTT; CDR3aa: CATSDLYTGESSYNSPLHF
d_gene: .; abundance: .; v_gene: TRBV2; j_gene: TRBJ2-1; CDR3nt: TGTGCCAGCAGCGTCTACTCGACCTACAATGAGCAGTTCTTC; CDR3aa: CASSVYSTYNEQFF
d_gene: TRBD2; abundance: once; v_gene: TRBV7-9; j_gene: TRBJ2-3; CDR3nt: TGTGCCAGCAGCTGGACTAGCGGACCCACAGATACGCAGTATTTT; CDR3aa: CASSWTSGPTDTQYF
d_gene: .; abundance: .; v_gene: TRBV9; j_gene: TRBJ2-2; CDR3nt: TGTGCCAGCAGCCCCCAGACCGGGACAAGGAACACCGGGGAGCTGTTTTTT; CDR3aa: CASSPQTGTRNTGELFF
d_gene: .; abundance: .; v_gene: TRBV9; j_gene: TRBJ1-2; CDR3nt: TGTGCCAGCAGCCCAGGGTATGGCTACACCTTC; CDR3aa: CASSPGYGYTF
d_gene: .; abundance: .; v_gene: TRBV9; j_gene: TRBJ2-1; CDR3nt: TGTGCCAGCAGCGCTAATCATGAGCAGTTCTTC; CDR3aa: CASSANHEQFF
d_gene: TRBD1; abundance: .; v_gene: TRBV6-6; j_gene: TRBJ2-3; CDR3nt: TGTGCCAGCAGTTATCTGACAGGGGGGACAGATACGCAGTATTTT; CDR3aa: CASSYLTGGTDTQYF
d_gene: TRBD2; abundance: .; v_gene: TRBV15; j_gene: TRBJ2-7; CDR3nt: TGTGCCACCAGCTATGGGACTAGCGCCTACGAGCAGTACTTC; CDR3aa: CATSYGTSAYEQYF
d_gene: TRBD1; abundance: .; v_gene: TRBV12-3/TRBV12-4; j_gene: TRBJ1-1; CDR3nt: TGTGCCAGCAGTTTAGGGACAGGGTTTGAAGCTTTCTTT; CDR3aa: CASSLGTGFEAFF
d_gene: .; abundance: .; v_gene: TRBV5-5; j_gene: TRBJ1-6; CDR3nt: TGTGCCAGCAGCTTGATAGGCAGGGATAATTCACCCCTCCACTTT; CDR3aa: CASSLIGRDNSPLHF
d_gene: .; abundance: .; v_gene: TRBV14; j_gene: TRBJ2-4; CDR3nt: TGTGCCAGCAGCCCCCCGGGGTCGGGAAACATTCAGTACTTC; CDR3aa: CASSPPGSGNIQYF
d_gene: TRBD1; abundance: .; v_gene: TRBV5-4; j_gene: TRBJ1-1; CDR3nt: TGTGCCAGTTACTGGGACAGGAACACTGAAGCTTTCTTT; CDR3aa: CASYWDRNTEAFF
d_gene: TRBD2; abundance: .; v_gene: TRBV4-1; j_gene: TRBJ2-3; CDR3nt: TGCGCCAGCAGCCAAGTGGCTAGCGGTTTTACAGATACGCAGTATTTT; CDR3aa: CASSQVASGFTDTQYF
d_gene: .; abundance: .; v_gene: TRBV27; j_gene: TRBJ1-1; CDR3nt: TGTGCCAGCAGTCCCGTGGACAGCCGTTATGAAGCTTTCTTT; CDR3aa: CASSPVDSRYEAFF
d_gene: .; abundance: .; v_gene: TRBV7-9; j_gene: TRBJ2-3; CDR3nt: TGTGCCAGCAGCTTAGGTCAGGGTACGCAGTATTTT; CDR3aa: CASSLGQGTQYF
d_gene: TRBD1; abundance: .; v_gene: TRBV5-1; j_gene: TRBJ1-2; CDR3nt: TGCGCCAGCAGCCCCGACAGGGGTAACTATGGCTACACCTTC; CDR3aa: CASSPDRGNYGYTF
d_gene: .; abundance: .; v_gene: TRBV29-1; j_gene: TRBJ1-1; CDR3nt: TGCAGCGTTTCGGGTTTTCCTGAAGCTTTCTTT; CDR3aa: CSVSGFPEAFF
d_gene: TRBD2; abundance: .; v_gene: TRBV7-2; j_gene: TRBJ2-2; CDR3nt: TGTGCCAGCAGCTTAGATTTTAGCGGGAGGGCGAACACCGGGGAGCTGTTTTTT; CDR3aa: CASSLDFSGRANTGELFF
d_gene: TRBD2; abundance: .; v_gene: TRBV7-6; j_gene: TRBJ2-1; CDR3nt: TGTGCCAGCAGCCGACTAGCGGGAGGTGGATACAATGAGCAGTTCTTC; CDR3aa: CASSRLAGGGYNEQFF
d_gene: TRBD2; abundance: few; v_gene: TRBV7-2; j_gene: TRBJ2-5; CDR3nt: TGTGCCAGCAGCGACATCGGACTAGCGGGGGTAGAGACCCAGTACTTC; CDR3aa: CASSDIGLAGVETQYF
d_gene: TRBD2; abundance: .; v_gene: TRBV6-2/TRBV6-3; j_gene: TRBJ2-2; CDR3nt: TGTGCCAGCAGTTACGGTTTAGGGCTAGCGGTGAACACCGGGGAGCTGTTTTTT; CDR3aa: CASSYGLGLAVNTGELFF
d_gene: .; abundance: .; v_gene: TRBV18; j_gene: TRBJ1-4; CDR3nt: TGTGCCAGCTCACCTGGACAGACCTCGGGCGAAAAACTGTTTTTT; CDR3aa: CASSPGQTSGEKLFF
d_gene: .; abundance: .; v_gene: TRBV5-4; j_gene: TRBJ2-1; CDR3nt: TGTGCCAGCAGGGGAGCTGGCGGGACCTACAATGAGCAGTTCTTC; CDR3aa: CASRGAGGTYNEQFF
d_gene: .; abundance: .; v_gene: TRBV2; j_gene: TRBJ2-3; CDR3nt: TGTGCCAGCACCCTGACGGGATTCACAGATACGCAGTATTTT; CDR3aa: CASTLTGFTDTQYF
d_gene: .; abundance: once; v_gene: TRBV7-6; j_gene: TRBJ1-6; CDR3nt: TGTGCCAGCAGCTTAGCGCGAGGTCTAAATGATAATTCACCCCTCCACTTT; CDR3aa: CASSLARGLNDNSPLHF
d_gene: .; abundance: .; v_gene: TRBV19; j_gene: TRBJ1-5; CDR3nt: TGTGCCAGTAGTAGCGTCCCCGGGAATCAGCCCCAGCATTTT; CDR3aa: CASSSVPGNQPQHF